The rows below give T cell receptor beta chains drawn from one sample of a study of blood T cell repertoires in COVID-19. This table comes from immunoSEQ multiplex PCR, and its TCRdb copy is limited to in-frame clones, with some not included. The sample consists of tens of thousands of clones, around 90% of them appearing once. Sequences were obtained from peripheral blood. Every receptor here comes from a woman older than 75 with acute or convalescent COVID-19. CDR3s include the opening cysteine and the closing phenylalanine or tryptophan. D genes are given only for firm matches. Where a row states a size, it is once, few, many or the class of an expanded clone; other rows omit it.

>NA|TRBV7-2|TRBJ1-2|NA
CASSRGGAGVYGYTF
TGTGCCAGCAGCCGGGGGGGCGCGGGGGTGTATGGCTACACCTTC
>NA|TRBV3-1/TRBV3-2|TRBJ2-3|NA
CASSPRELSYTDTQYF
TGTGCCAGCAGCCCCCGGGAGCTCTCCTACACAGATACGCAGTATTTT
>NA|TRBV4-1|TRBJ2-6|TRBD1
CASSRGQAAGANVLTF
TGCGCCAGCAGCCGAGGACAGGCGGCTGGGGCCAACGTCCTGACTTTC
>NA|TRBV3-1/TRBV3-2|TRBJ2-3|NA
CASSPQRSASTDTQYF
TGTGCCAGCAGCCCACAGCGGAGCGCTAGCACAGATACGCAGTATTTT
>NA|TRBV7-9|TRBJ1-6|NA
CASSLGRGKNSPLHF
TGTGCCAGCAGCTTAGGTCGGGGAAAGAATTCACCCCTCCACTTT
>NA|TRBV6-1|TRBJ2-7|TRBD1
CASSDRTGGPDF
TGTGCCAGCAGTGATAGGACAGGGGGTCCCGACTTC
>NA|TRBV10-1|TRBJ1-1|NA
CASSERGQGVTEAFF
TGCGCCAGCAGTGAAAGGGGACAAGGGGTCACTGAAGCTTTCTTT
>once|TRBV19|TRBJ2-1|TRBD1
CASSPRDRDSNEQFF
TGTGCCAGTAGTCCCCGGGACAGGGATAGTAATGAGCAGTTCTTC
>NA|TRBV5-1|TRBJ2-7|NA
CASSFSTGPYEQYF
TGCGCCAGCAGCTTCTCGACAGGACCCTACGAGCAGTACTTC
>few|TRBV2|TRBJ2-3|NA
CASSASGGGVSTDTQYF
TGTGCCAGCAGTGCTAGTGGCGGCGGGGTGAGCACAGATACGCAGTATTTT
>NA|TRBV18|TRBJ2-3|TRBD2
CASSPGLAGGVNPDTQYF
TGTGCCAGCTCACCAGGACTAGCGGGAGGAGTTAACCCAGATACGCAGTATTTT
>NA|TRBV5-1|TRBJ1-2|NA
CASSLEAQYGYTF
TGCGCCAGCAGCCTTGAAGCCCAATATGGCTACACCTTC